This paragraph reports one T cell receptor beta chain. The antigen remains undetermined. This sample is drawn from a study of radiation and T cells in renal cell carcinoma. Study in general: Nephrectomy followed 15 Gy stereotactic body radiation by 4 weeks.

The V and J ends lost 2 bases and 6 bases respectively, with 9 bases between them. Germline assignment: CDR1 SGHRS and CDR2 YFSETQ. This CDR3 region has 12 residues. The sample's time point: baseline pretreatment blood. Treatment described: 15 Gy SBRT to primary tumor, nephrectomy 4 weeks later. After SBRT, blood was collected at 2 and 4 weeks, plus baseline. Study conclusions and caveats: In blood, top tumor clones expanded by 2 weeks, shrinking by 4.

TCRdb's table, derived via immunoSEQ multiplex PCR, lists solely in-frame clones and lacks some. The sample has about 130,000 clones, roughly 90% seen once; the top ten hold about 12%. This clonotype originated in a woman in her forties or fifties with renal cell carcinoma. The specimen was blood, collected from a patient whose treatment included radiotherapy and nephrectomy. The rearrangement joins TRBV5-1 to TRBJ2-7, with TRBD1 as a possible D gene (5 bases). The CDR3 is CASSFQGSEQYF. CDR3 coding DNA: TGCGCCAGCAGCTTCCAGGGTTCCGAGCAGTACTTC. The entire variable domain, with the rest obtained from reference TRBV5-1 and TRBJ2-7, is as follows: KAGVTQTPRYLIKTRGQQVTLSCSPISGHRSVSWYQQTPGQGLQFLFEYFSETQRNKGNFPGRFSGRQFSNSRSEMNVSTLELGDSALYLCASSFQGSEQYFGPGTRLTVT.